This TCR beta chain was profiled in a study of blood T cell repertoires in COVID-19. Donors of Cohort 3 who recovered were those that had two negative PCRs, clearance, or symptom resolution. Original analysis: Estimation of nucleated cell counts relied on the amplification of reference gene primers. Assay: immunoSEQ multiplex PCR; the TCRdb copy retains only in-frame clones and omits some. The DNA was the basis for D and trimming; V, J and clone size are from that table. This sample yields roughly 290,000 clones, of which roughly 85% are seen a single time; roughly 6.2% belongs to the top ten. V lost 9 bases, J lost 4 bases, and 15 bases lay in between. The CDR3 spans 13 residues. Germline CDR1 is SNHLY and CDR2 is FYNNEI.

The sequenced sample consisted of PBMCs or T cells enriched from blood (not recorded which). The TCR sequence derives from a woman in her thirties or forties who had recovered from COVID-19. The chain couples TRBV2 to TRBJ2-5; D is uncertain. The CDR3, as DNA: TGTGCCAGTTGTACCGGAAGGAGAGAGACCCAGTACTTC. Translated: CASCTGRRETQYF.